This T cell receptor beta chain was recorded in a study of patients and donors after allogeneic stem cell transplantation. With 0 bases removed from V and 7 bases from J, the gap between germline ends came to 16 bases. The CDR3 length is 16 residues. Germline V gene data show CDR1 as MGHRA and CDR2 as YSYEKL. MiXCR was run by TCRdb on the RT-PCR reads, yielding one entry per CDR3 protein. Of some 200,000 distinct CDR3 sequences in the sample, around two fifths are singletons; the top ten hold around 35%. Sample: blood, either unsorted or a sorted T cell fraction (not recorded which). This sequence joins TRBV4-1 and TRBJ2-1; D is unclear. The sequence derives from a human donor who was either an allogeneic HSCT recipient or a stem cell or donor lymphocyte infusion donor (not recorded which). It is not recorded whose cells these are; they may come from a transplant donor. The CDR3 bases are TGCGCCAGCAGCCAAGATAATCCTACCCACCCTAATGAGCAGTTCTTC. Its translation is CASSQDNPTHPNEQFF.